The source of this TCR beta chain is a study of T cells in Graves' hyperthyroidism and ophthalmopathy. From germline, CDR1 is DFQATT and CDR2 SNEGSKA (reference sequence). The CDR3 spans 16 residues. With V trimmed by 4 bases and J by 4 bases, 12 bases remained unmatched. Amplification of TCR beta CDR3 regions was performed using RNA transcripts as template. Carried out on the TCR CDR3, a first-round RT-PCR used the HTBI primer set. MiXCR, run by TCRdb on the multiplex PCR reads, gives a single entry per CDR3 protein. The sample has approximately 600,000 distinct CDR3 sequences, approximately 14% seen once. Study-wide results and limits: Among thyroid clonotypes expanded above 0.001, most also appeared in blood.

There are many counts of this clonotype. Antigen: not known. The receptor's source is a woman aged 40 to 55 with Graves' ophthalmopathy. J is TRBJ2-5 and V is TRBV20-1; TRBD2 matches at 10 bases. The specimen sequenced was blood. The CDR3 sequence: CSAKGSSGRERETQYF. The CDR3 nucleotides read TGCAGTGCTAAGGGATCTAGCGGGAGAGAGAGAGAGACCCAGTACTTC.